The sequence of this T cell receptor (beta chain) was determined in a study of glioma-infiltrating T cells after dendritic cell vaccination. All glioblastoma patients lacked an isocitrate dehydrogenase mutation. Data came from immunoSEQ multiplex PCR; TCRdb stores just in-frame clones and leaves some out. The sample holds some 70,000 clones, 81% seen once. The germline V gene has CDR1 SGHRS and CDR2 YFSETQ. Trimming cost V 0 bases and J 7 bases; bases outside gene matches: 10. CDR3 length equals 18 residues. The table lists this clone with a few counts. The TCR sequence derives from a human donor with glioblastoma. The rearrangement uses TRBV5-1 and TRBJ2-2; TRBD2 matches 12 bases. Sequenced here: blood, sampled before dendritic cell vaccination. The chain's CDR3 is CASSLAGLAGGPGGELFF. CDR3 nucleotide sequence: TGCGCCAGCAGCTTGGCCGGTCTAGCGGGGGGGCCCGGCGGGGAGCTGTTTTTT.